The T cell receptor (beta chain) under discussion was sequenced for a study of blood T cells in healthy people across ages. Study details: There was about one barcoded beta molecule captured by template switching per two T cells.

The CDR3 is 16 amino acids. The J segment lost 2 bases and the V segment lost 6 bases, leaving 9 bases of the junction unmatched. Germline CDR1 reads MGHRA; CDR2 reads YSYEKL. Study conclusions and caveats: Higher diversity, along with more naive CD4+ cells, distinguished long-lived donors from aged donors.

Then a second PCR, running about 7 to 11 cycles, was carried out with a sample-barcoded 5' primer and a J-beta primer mix. Via MiXCR, TCRdb re-called the 5' RACE reads, giving one row per CDR3 protein. Altogether 1.5 million to 2 million distinct CDR3 sequences are present, 34% being singletons, with the ten largest covering about 11%. The sample holds many counts of this clonotype. Its antigen is unidentified. Sequenced sample: blood. The sequence derives from a woman in her twenties or thirties in good health. This sequence joins TRBV4-1 and TRBJ2-1, with 8 bases aligning to TRBD1. The CDR3 sequence is CASSPGQGGTYNEQFF. The CDR3 DNA reads TGCGCCAGCAGTCCTGGACAGGGCGGGACCTACAATGAGCAGTTCTTC.